These T cell receptor beta chains were read from a single sample in a study of beta chain features in type 1 diabetes. Produced via immunoSEQ multiplex PCR; TCRdb's table is partial and in-frame only. The data hold a few hundred thousand clones, with 13% observed a single time. The sequenced sample consisted of naive CD4+ T cells from blood. These receptors were taken from a woman aged 18 to 35 with type 1 diabetes. Both conserved end residues are part of each CDR3. The order of the fields is J gene, V gene, clone size, D gene, CDR3 protein, CDR3 DNA. The D gene is left open where the match is weak. For some rows the clone size is stated as once, few or many, or as a class when expanded; others skip it.

>TRBJ2-7|TRBV2|few|NA
CASSYMYEQYF
TGTGCCAGCAGTTATATGTACGAGCAGTACTTC
>TRBJ2-1|TRBV30|NA|NA
CAWSVRGSYNEQFF
TGTGCCTGGAGTGTACGCGGTTCCTACAATGAGCAGTTCTTC
>TRBJ2-3|TRBV4-2|NA|NA
CASSRSGDTQYF
TGTGCCAGCAGCCGGAGCGGAGATACGCAGTATTTT
>TRBJ1-2|TRBV9|few|NA
CASTEAADYGYTF
TGTGCCAGCACCGAGGCGGCCGACTATGGCTACACCTTC
>TRBJ1-5|TRBV28|NA|TRBD1
CASSSGTVNQPQHF
TGTGCCAGCAGCTCTGGGACAGTTAATCAGCCCCAGCATTTT
>TRBJ2-7|TRBV29-1|few|NA
CSAATGREQYF
TGCAGCGCTGCGACAGGCCGCGAGCAGTACTTC
>TRBJ2-5|TRBV30|NA|TRBD2
CAWTSGRQETQYF
TGTGCCTGGACTAGCGGGAGGCAAGAGACCCAGTACTTC
>TRBJ2-1|TRBV27|few|TRBD2
CASSQGLEREVLNEQFF
TGTGCCAGCAGTCAAGGGCTGGAGCGGGAGGTTTTAAATGAGCAGTTCTTC
>TRBJ2-2|TRBV11-3|NA|NA
CATSSPNTGELFF
TGTGCCACCTCTAGCCCGAACACCGGGGAGCTGTTTTTT
>TRBJ1-5|TRBV30|NA|NA
CAWSLGESNQPQHF
TGTGCCTGGAGTTTAGGGGAAAGCAATCAGCCCCAGCATTTT
>TRBJ1-1|TRBV29-1|few|NA
CSVGRGGSTEAFF
TGCAGCGTTGGCAGGGGCGGTAGCACTGAAGCTTTCTTT
>TRBJ1-2|TRBV15|NA|NA
CATSRASTTNYGYTF
TGTGCCACCAGCAGAGCAAGCACTACTAACTATGGCTACACCTTC
>TRBJ2-3|TRBV6-5|few|TRBD1
CASSYSTGTATDTQYF
TGTGCCAGCAGTTACTCCACCGGGACAGCCACAGATACGCAGTATTTT
>TRBJ1-2|TRBV28|NA|NA
CASGFNRVGGYTF
TGTGCCAGCGGATTTAACAGGGTGGGAGGCTACACCTTC
>TRBJ1-4|TRBV19|NA|TRBD1
CASSTWDRGNEKLFF
TGTGCCAGTAGTACGTGGGACAGGGGGAATGAAAAACTGTTTTTT